Below are 12 T cell receptor beta chains sequenced from a single sample in a study of response to subunit inactivated influenza vaccine. TCRdb recomputed calls from the RT-PCR reads with MiXCR, one row per CDR3 protein. The table shows around 250,000 distinct CDR3 sequences, with 10% to 15% occurring only once. The specimen comprised non-naive T cells sorted from PBMCs, sampled approximately 15 days before vaccination. The source is a man aged 50-60 years who received an inactivated influenza vaccine.

This clonotype was observed many times. The rearrangement links TRBV11-2 to TRBJ1-3; the D is unclear. Trimming removed 4 bases at V and 0 bases at J, with 10 bases between. The CDR3 spans 15 residues. Germline loops: CDR1 SGHAT, CDR2 FQNNGV. CDR3 sequence reads: CASSSVQGSGNTIYF. The CDR3 DNA reads as TGTGCCAGCAGCTCAGTCCAAGGCTCTGGAAACACCATATATTTT. Full variable domain (rest looked up from reference TRBV11-2 and TRBJ1-3): EAGVAQSPRYKIIEKRQSVAFWCNPISGHATLYWYQQILGQGPKLLIQFQNNGVVDDSQLPKDRFSAERLKGVDSTLKIQPAKLEDSAVYLCASSSVQGSGNTIYFGEGSWLTVV.

This clonotype was found a few times. The chain is built from TRBV7-9 and TRBJ2-3; D gene ambiguous. Germline values: CDR1 SEHNR, CDR2 FQNEAQ (reference sequence). Trimming pared 1 base from V and 3 bases from J, leaving 14 bases between. The CDR3 has 16 amino acids. CDR3 nucleotide sequence: TGTGCCAGCAGCTTAGTCCGTGCGACGGCGACAGATACGCAGTATTTT. Translated: CASSLVRATATDTQYF.

Only a few counts were recorded for this clonotype. The rearrangement joins TRBV12-3 or TRBV12-4 to TRBJ1-1; D ambiguous. The CDR3 spans 12 residues. V gave up 6 bases and J gave up 1 base, with 6 bases separating them. As DNA, the CDR3 is TGTGCCAGCAGCAACCGGAACACTGAAGCTTTCTTT. This encodes CASSNRNTEAFF.

This clonotype was recorded many times. This chain links TRBV5-1 with TRBJ2-3; TRBD1 aligns across 7 bases. CDR1 is SGHRS, CDR2 YFSETQ, per germline. The V gene end was trimmed by 2 bases and the J gene end by 2 bases; junction bases not matched to a gene: 2. This CDR3 region has 14 residues. In nucleotides, the CDR3 is TGCGCCAGCAGCTTTGGGACAGTCACAGATACGCAGTATTTT. Amino acids: CASSFGTVTDTQYF.

In its sample, this clonotype was seen many times. The chain couples TRBV5-5 to TRBJ2-1; 9 nucleotides match TRBD1. V lost 4 bases, J lost 7 bases, and 9 bases stayed unmatched. The CDR3 extends over 15 amino acids. The germline CDR1 and CDR2 sequences are SGHKS and YYEKEE (reference sequence). CDR3 sequence reads: CASSTRGQGANEQFF. In DNA form, the CDR3 reads TGTGCCAGCAGCACGAGGGGACAGGGCGCAAATGAGCAGTTCTTC.

This clonotype was counted a few times. V is TRBV6-2 or TRBV6-3 and J is TRBJ2-1; tentatively, D is TRBD1 (6 bases). V lost 0 bases and J 11 bases, leaving 8 bases between the germline ends. CDR1 and CDR2 from the germline V gene are MNHEY and SVGEGT. The CDR3 extends over 12 amino acids. The CDR3 loop reads CASSYSRGQQFF. CDR3 nucleotides: TGTGCCAGCAGTTACTCCAGGGGTCAGCAGTTCTTC.

The gene calls are TRBV18 and TRBJ2-2; D uncertain. CDR3 size: 14 residues. The germline gives CDR1 KGHSH, CDR2 LQKENI. Between the trimmed V and J ends, which lost 4 bases and 3 bases, there was a span of 9 bases. This CDR3 is CASSLSIDTGELFF. The CDR3 DNA reads TGTGCCAGCTCACTCTCTATCGACACCGGGGAGCTGTTTTTT.

This clonotype has only a few counts. The genes are TRBV28 and TRBJ2-1; 8 nucleotides line up with TRBD2. The CDR3 is 14 residues long. V gave up 9 bases and J gave up 5 bases; unmatched junction bases: 9. The V gene's germline CDR1 is MDHEN and CDR2 SYDVKM. The CDR3 is CASIGQLADNEQFF. The CDR3 bases are TGTGCCAGTATAGGGCAACTAGCGGACAATGAGCAGTTCTTC. The complete variable domain, with remaining parts taken from reference TRBV28 and TRBJ2-1, reads DVKVTQSSRYLVKRTGEKVFLECVQDMDHENMFWYRQDPGLGLRLIYFSYDVKMKEKGDIPEGYSVSREKKERFSLILESASTNQTSMYLCASIGQLADNEQFFGPGTRLTVL.

This clonotype was observed once. This rearrangement joins TRBV7-8 to TRBJ2-2; 9 bases match TRBD2. The CDR3 has 16 amino acids. After removal of 4 bases from V and 1 base from J, the junction contained 4 bases not matched to a gene. Germline-derived CDR1 and CDR2 are SGHVS and FQNEAQ. CDR3 in DNA: TGTGCCAGCAGCTCCCGACTAGCGGAGAACACCGGGGAGCTGTTTTTT. Protein product: CASSSRLAENTGELFF.

This clonotype was seen a handful of times. The chain uses TRBV18 and TRBJ2-1, with D tentatively TRBD2 (6 bases). V lost 1 base to trimming and J lost 7 bases, with 11 bases between them. The CDR3 has 14 residues. CDR1 and CDR2 from the germline V gene are KGHSH and LQKENI. The CDR3 sequence is CASSPQPRGNEQFF. The CDR3 bases are TGTGCCAGCTCACCACAACCCCGGGGGAATGAGCAGTTCTTC. Drawing the rest from reference TRBV18 and TRBJ2-1, the complete variable domain is NAGVMQNPRHLVRRRGQEARLRCSPMKGHSHVYWYRQLPEEGLKFMVYLQKENIIDESGMPKERFSAEFPKEGPSILRIQQVVRGDSAAYFCASSPQPRGNEQFFGPGTRLTVL.

The V call is TRBV28, the J call TRBJ1-1; D remains ambiguous. This CDR3 has 15 amino acids. Trimming stripped 6 bases from V and 3 bases from J, with 17 bases between. Germline loops: CDR1 MDHEN, CDR2 SYDVKM. The CDR3 region has the DNA TGTGCCAGCAGGCGCGGTATTGATATGTACACTGAAGCTTTCTTT. Protein: CASRRGIDMYTEAFF.

This clonotype was counted between two and nine times. The chain combines TRBV6-4 with TRBJ2-1, with D perhaps TRBD2 (8 bases). CDR3 length equals 16 residues. Germline V lookup: CDR1 MRHNA, CDR2 SNTAGT. V was shortened by 3 bases and J by 6 bases, with 18 bases between the two germline ends. The CDR3 is CASSELSGGTSNEQFF. The CDR3, as DNA: TGTGCCAGCAGTGAACTGTCAGGGGGGACTAGCAATGAGCAGTTCTTC.